The 28 T cell receptor beta chains below were found in one sample sequenced in a study of T-cell memory formation after mild COVID-19. TCRdb re-derived calls from the 5' RACE reads in MiXCR, one entry per CDR3 protein. Among under 300,000 distinct CDR3 sequences listed, about a sixth were seen once. Specimen: PBMCs or a T cell subset sorted from them (not recorded which). These receptors were taken from a man between 18 and 35 years old who had mild COVID-19 (a few samples of this study predate the infection). Cell type and time point are not known.

This chain uses TRBV5-1 with TRBJ2-7, with 7 positions matching TRBD1. Germline V gives CDR1 SGHRS, CDR2 YFSETQ. The CDR3 extends over 15 amino acids. V lost 4 bases and J lost 0; bases outside the gene matches: 7. This CDR3 reads CASSPIQGLSYEQYF. The CDR3 DNA reads as TGCGCCAGCAGCCCAATACAGGGGCTCTCCTACGAGCAGTACTTC.

This clonotype was observed many times. The rearrangement uses TRBV12-3 or TRBV12-4 and TRBJ2-5; no clear D. This CDR3 has 14 residues. The V end lost 6 bases, the J end lost 5 bases, and 16 bases lay between the germline ends. The CDR3 reads CASSHAPIGETQYF. DNA of the CDR3: TGTGCCAGCAGCCACGCTCCGATTGGGGAGACCCAGTACTTC.

This clonotype turned up a few times. This chain links TRBV6-6 with TRBJ1-5; TRBD1 aligns across 7 bases. Per the germline V gene, CDR1 is MNHNY and CDR2 is SVGAGI (reference sequence). The CDR3 contains 16 residues. Trimming at V came to 0 bases and at J to 4 bases, leaving 6 bases not matched to a gene. CDR3: CASSYSRSRGNQPQHF. CDR3 nucleotides: TGTGCCAGCAGTTACTCGAGGTCCAGGGGGAATCAGCCCCAGCATTTT.

The chain joins TRBV9 to TRBJ2-7; 7 bases are a match to TRBD2. The CDR3 runs 18 residues. V was pared by 0 bases and J by 5 bases, with 17 bases of the junction left unmatched. The V gene's germline CDR1 is SGDLS and CDR2 YYNGEE. This CDR3 is CASSVDDGGSALWDEQYF. The CDR3 bases are TGTGCCAGCAGCGTAGATGACGGGGGGTCAGCCCTGTGGGACGAGCAGTACTTC.

This clonotype was seen a few times. The chain carries TRBV7-9 and TRBJ2-7; D gene uncertain. Germline CDR1 reads SEHNR; CDR2 reads FQNEAQ (reference sequence). Deletions cut 1 base from V and 7 bases from J, with 5 bases between. The CDR3 totals 11 residues. CDR3 residues: CASSLDWEQYV. The CDR3 DNA reads as TGTGCCAGCAGCTTAGATTGGGAGCAGTACGTC.

The gene calls are TRBV3-1 and TRBJ2-3; D might be TRBD1 (5 bases). The CDR3 has 15 amino acids. Germline values: CDR1 LGHDT, CDR2 YNNKEL (reference sequence). The ends were cut back, 3 bases at V and 4 bases at J, with 14 bases in the middle. CDR3 residues: CASSHSAQAADTQYF. CDR3 DNA: TGTGCCAGCAGCCACTCGGCACAGGCCGCAGATACGCAGTATTTT.

The chain links TRBV5-1 to TRBJ2-7; no firm D call. Germline lookup yields CDR1 SGHRS and CDR2 YFSETQ. Deletions cut 4 bases from V and 1 base from J, with 15 bases between. This CDR3 comprises 15 residues. This chain's CDR3 is CASSDRPGRSYEQYV. CDR3 nucleotide sequence: TGCGCCAGCAGCGACCGTCCTGGGCGGTCCTACGAGCAGTACGTC.

A few counts support this clonotype. The gene calls are TRBV7-9 and TRBJ2-5; 9 bases fit TRBD1. The CDR3 has 15 residues. Looked up from germline, CDR1 is SEHNR and CDR2 is FQNEAQ (reference sequence). The J segment lost 3 bases and the V segment lost 5 bases, leaving 7 bases of the junction unmatched. CDR3 amino acids: CASSRGGQGEETQYF. In nucleotides, the CDR3 is TGTGCCAGCAGCCGCGGGGGACAGGGAGAAGAGACCCAGTACTTC.

In its sample, this clonotype was seen a few times. This chain uses TRBV20-1 with TRBJ2-7; TRBD1 matches at 7 bases. The CDR3 is made up of 13 amino acids. J gave up 6 bases and V 6 bases, and 11 bases lay outside the gene matches. CDR1 is DFQATT and CDR2 is SNEGSKA in the germline V gene (reference sequence). The CDR3 reads CSASPRQGGEQYF. The CDR3 DNA is TGCAGTGCCAGCCCCAGACAGGGTGGCGAGCAGTACTTC.

The rearrangement uses TRBV5-1 and TRBJ2-1; unclear D gene. The germline V gene has CDR1 SGHRS and CDR2 YFSETQ. V lost 6 bases and J 5 bases, leaving 12 bases between the germline ends. This CDR3 has 13 amino acids. CDR3 loop: CASNLDPNNEQFF. The DNA of the CDR3 is TGCGCCAGCAATTTGGACCCTAACAATGAGCAGTTCTTC.

Only one count was recorded for this clonotype. This could be a read error, since a much larger clone is one nucleotide away. This chain uses TRBV25-1 with TRBJ2-3; TRBD1 matches 8 bases. The CDR3 spans 15 residues. Unmatched junction bases numbered 6, after V lost 6 bases and J lost 1 base. CDR1 and CDR2 from the germline V gene are MGHDK and SYGVNS. As DNA, the CDR3 is TGTGCCAGCAGAGCCAGGGGGCGAGGCACAGATACGCAGTATTTT. Translating it yields CASRARGRGTDTQYF.

This clonotype was picked up a small number of times. This chain uses TRBV2 with TRBJ2-5; 7 nucleotides match TRBD1. Germline V gives CDR1 SNHLY, CDR2 FYNNEI. The CDR3 is made up of 14 amino acids. J lost 5 bases, V lost 2 bases, and 5 bases had no gene match. The CDR3 protein is CASSETGVLETQYF. Written as DNA, the CDR3 is TGTGCCAGCAGTGAAACAGGGGTCTTGGAGACCCAGTACTTC.

This clonotype showed up just a few times. The V and J genes are TRBV6-6 and TRBJ2-7, with 11 bases that match TRBD2. The CDR3 is made up of 16 amino acids. Germline values: CDR1 MNHNY, CDR2 SVGAGI (reference sequence). The CDR3 DNA is TGTGCCAGCAGTGACTCTCGTACTAGCGGGGGTTACGAGCAGTACGTC. Amino acids: CASSDSRTSGGYEQYV.

CDR3 sequence reads: CASSQEVRTISNEQFF. In nucleotides, the CDR3 is TGCGCCAGCAGCCAAGAGGTCCGGACTATCTCCAATGAGCAGTTCTTC. The J gene is TRBJ2-1, the V gene TRBV4-1; a possible D gene is TRBD2 (6 bases). The CDR3 runs to 16 residues. Trimming pared 0 bases from V and 6 bases from J, leaving 15 bases between. CDR1 and CDR2 (germline): MGHRA, YSYEKL.

In this sample, this clonotype turned up a few times. J is TRBJ2-6 and V is TRBV12-3 or TRBV12-4; D uncertain. The CDR3 contains 16 residues. V lost 6 bases to trimming and J lost 0 bases, with 12 bases between them. The CDR3 loop reads CASSRPPSSGANVLTF. CDR3 DNA: TGTGCCAGCAGCCGCCCCCCTAGCTCTGGGGCCAACGTCCTGACTTTC.

In DNA form, the CDR3 reads TGTGCCAGCAGCTACGGTCCCCAAGGTCCCCAAGAGACCCAGTACTTC. The encoded protein is CASSYGPQGPQETQYF. The V gene is TRBV7-2, the J gene TRBJ2-5; D is undetermined. Germline V gene data show CDR1 as SGHTA and CDR2 as FQGNSA. Trimming left V 4 bases short and J 1 base short, with 16 bases between. The CDR3 is 16 amino acids.

This clonotype turned up a few times. V is TRBV18 and J is TRBJ2-1; no definite D call. Germline lookup yields CDR1 KGHSH and CDR2 LQKENI. The CDR3 has 16 amino acids. V was cut by 0 bases and J by 6 bases, with 15 bases left in between. CDR3 DNA: TGTGCCAGCTCACCACCCGGCGCGCGAGTCTTCAATGAGCAGTTCTTC. Protein product: CASSPPGARVFNEQFF.

Only a few counts were recorded for this clonotype. V gene TRBV12-3 or TRBV12-4 combines with J gene TRBJ2-5; D remains ambiguous. V was shortened by 3 bases and J by 2 bases, with 10 bases between the two germline ends. CDR3 length: 14 amino acids. The CDR3 region is CASSFEQKQETQYF. CDR3 in DNA: TGTGCCAGCAGTTTTGAGCAGAAGCAAGAGACCCAGTACTTC.

This clonotype was seen a handful of times. CDR3 nucleotide sequence: TGTGCCAGCAGTTCGACCTTAAAGGCTAACTATGGCTACACCTTC. Translating it yields CASSSTLKANYGYTF. The chain employs TRBV12-3 or TRBV12-4 and TRBJ1-2; D is unclear. This CDR3 is 15 amino acids long. Trimming took 4 bases from V and 0 from J, leaving 12 bases between them.

V and J are TRBV9 and TRBJ2-7; D is perhaps TRBD1 (6 bases). CDR1 SGDLS and CDR2 YYNGEE come from the germline V gene. The CDR3 consists of 13 residues. V lost 0 bases, J lost 5 bases, and 9 bases lay in between. CDR3 nucleotides: TGTGCCAGCAGCGTAGGACAGGTCCACGAGCAGTACTTC. Translated, it gives CASSVGQVHEQYF.

This clonotype was detected only a few times. The genes are TRBV3-2 and TRBJ1-1; the tabulated D call, TRBD1, remains unverified against the DNA. TRBV3-2 is labeled a pseudogene. The CDR3 loop spans 16 amino acids. CDR3 sequence reads: CASSPEQGAWSTEAFF. The CDR3 nucleotides are TGTGCCAGCAGCCCTGAACAGGGGGCTTGGAGCACTGAAGCTTTCTTT.

This clonotype was detected a few times. The J gene is TRBJ1-6, the V gene TRBV12-5; no clear D gene. CDR3 size: 14 residues. Germline CDR1 is LGHNT and CDR2 is FRNRAP. Between the trimmed V and J ends, which lost 1 base and 10 bases, there was a span of 11 bases. DNA for the CDR3: TGTGCTAGTGGTTTGGGGGAAGCGGGATCACCCCTCCACTTT. It encodes CASGLGEAGSPLHF.

This clonotype was seen repeatedly, ten times or more. V gene TRBV7-9 combines with J gene TRBJ2-2, with D maybe TRBD2 (6 bases). Germline assignment: CDR1 SEHNR and CDR2 FQNEAQ (reference sequence). The CDR3 has 13 amino acids. Between the trimmed V and J ends, which lost 4 bases and 6 bases, there was a span of 9 bases. CDR3 protein: CASSYGTPGELFF. The CDR3 nucleotides are TGTGCCAGCAGCTACGGGACTCCCGGGGAGCTGTTTTTT.

This clonotype has only a few counts. The V call is TRBV7-2, the J call TRBJ1-5; D is unresolved. Germline values: CDR1 SGHTA, CDR2 FQGNSA. The CDR3 spans 15 residues. Trimming cost V 1 base and J 2 bases, with 9 bases left between them. The CDR3 coding sequence is TGTGCCAGCAGCTTAGAGTATTGGGGCAATCAGCCCCAGCATTTT. This gives the protein CASSLEYWGNQPQHF.

This clonotype was observed a few times. The chain recombines TRBV28 with TRBJ2-1; 11 bases map to TRBD2. CDR3 size: 15 residues. Trimming cost V 4 bases and J 5 bases; bases outside gene matches: 4. The germline V gene encodes CDR1 MDHEN and CDR2 SYDVKM. The DNA of the CDR3 is TGTGCCAGCAGTTCACTAGCGGGGGTAGACAATGAGCAGTTCTTC. Translation gives CASSSLAGVDNEQFF.

This sequence joins TRBV2 and TRBJ1-1; D not resolved. V was pared by 6 bases and J by 1 base, with 15 bases between. CDR3 size: 15 residues. Germline CDR1 SNHLY, CDR2 FYNNEI. The CDR3 bases are TGTGCCAGCAGCCGATCTGGCTACCGGAACACTGAAGCTTTCTTT. It encodes CASSRSGYRNTEAFF.

The chain carries TRBV6-5 and TRBJ2-3; 7 bases align to TRBD1. The germline V gene has CDR1 MNHEY and CDR2 SVGAGI. The ends lost 9 bases at V and 2 bases at J; junction bases unmatched: 11. The CDR3 length is 15 residues. The CDR3 nucleotides read TGTGCCAGTCGACACCGACAGGGATACACAGATACGCAGTATTTT. Residues: CASRHRQGYTDTQYF.

This clonotype was seen ten or more times. The rearrangement joins TRBV5-1 to TRBJ1-1; 7 bases fit TRBD1. Germline V gene lookup returns CDR1 SGHRS and CDR2 YFSETQ. The V and J ends lost 7 bases and 0 bases, in that order; junction bases with no gene match: 12. This CDR3 contains 16 residues. The CDR3 loop is CASGGNRGNMNTEAFF. In DNA form, the CDR3 reads TGCGCCAGCGGGGGGAACAGGGGAAACATGAACACTGAAGCTTTCTTT.